This TCR beta chain originates from a study of blood T cell repertoires in COVID-19. Background on the study: Donors in the United States, Italy and Spain gave samples during acute or convalescent COVID-19.

This clone came up once. CDR3 length: 15 residues. V was cut by 0 bases and J by 0 bases, with 8 bases left in between. In germline, CDR1 is MNHEY, CDR2 SVGAGI. Sequencing used immunoSEQ multiplex PCR; TCRdb keeps in-frame clones, though not all of them. The table records about 190,000 clones, roughly 88% of them present only once. The clonotype comes from a woman aged 40-49 years who had recovered from COVID-19. The sample taken for sequencing was peripheral blood. The genes are TRBV6-5 and TRBJ1-1; unclear D gene. This CDR3 is CASSYSPGVNTEAFF. In nucleotides, the CDR3 is TGTGCCAGCAGTTACTCACCCGGGGTGAACACTGAAGCTTTCTTT.